Listed below are T cell receptor beta chains from one sample, sequenced in a study of shared clonotypes between healthy human individuals. Measured with immunoSEQ multiplex PCR; TCRdb has only the in-frame clones, and not every one. The sample holds 2.3 million or so clones, over 85% seen once. Sequencing was carried out using naive CD4+ T cells from PBMCs. The receptors originated from a man aged 18-30 years in good health. Some clones in this sample may be carry-over from other donors' samples. Both conserved end residues are part of each CDR3. The D gene is left open where the match is weak. Rows give clone size only sometimes, using once, few, many, or a class for an expanded clone.

TRBV7-6,NA,NA,TRBJ1-5,CASSLGAGWDQPQHF,TGTGCCAGCAGCTTAGGGGCAGGGTGGGATCAGCCCCAGCATTTT
TRBV13,NA,NA,TRBJ2-7,CASSLGTGLSLIYEQYF,TGTGCCAGCAGCCTGGGGACGGGACTGAGTTTGATCTACGAGCAGTACTTC
TRBV5-4,NA,NA,TRBJ1-3,CASSSGPTTSGNTIYF,TGTGCCAGCAGCTCCGGACCTACCACCTCTGGAAACACCATATATTTT
TRBV7-6,few,NA,TRBJ1-1,CASSSYGRGNTEAFF,TGTGCCAGCAGCTCATATGGTCGGGGGAACACTGAAGCTTTCTTT
TRBV7-2,NA,NA,TRBJ2-7,CASSSLGASDYEQYF,TGTGCCAGCAGCTCCCTTGGAGCTAGCGACTACGAGCAGTACTTC
TRBV27,NA,NA,TRBJ1-1,CASSFLGPSAAFF,TGTGCCAGCAGTTTTCTTGGCCCCTCAGCAGCTTTCTTT
TRBV29-1,NA,TRBD1,TRBJ1-1,CSVRQGASTEAFF,TGCAGCGTTCGACAGGGGGCGAGCACTGAAGCTTTCTTT
TRBV5-1,NA,NA,TRBJ2-3,CASSPGLAADTQYF,TGCGCCAGCAGCCCCGGACTGGCCGCAGATACGCAGTATTTT
TRBV30,NA,NA,TRBJ2-3,CAWSTGTQGADTQYF,TGTGCCTGGAGTACCGGGACCCAAGGAGCAGATACGCAGTATTTT
TRBV28,NA,TRBD1,TRBJ1-2,CASLGQGGFNYGYTF,TGTGCCAGCCTGGGACAGGGTGGGTTTAACTATGGCTACACCTTC
TRBV2,NA,TRBD1,TRBJ2-2,CASRLRPDRATGELFF,TGTGCCAGCAGACTACGGCCGGACAGGGCCACCGGGGAGCTGTTTTTT
TRBV7-9,NA,NA,TRBJ2-7,CASSLGISSYEQYF,TGTGCCAGCAGCTTAGGGATTAGCAGCTACGAGCAGTACTTC
TRBV4-1,NA,TRBD2,TRBJ2-2,CASSQVAGGYTGELFF,TGCGCCAGCAGCCAAGTTGCGGGAGGGTACACCGGGGAGCTGTTTTTT
TRBV10-3,NA,NA,TRBJ2-7,CAISGERGRLYYEQYF,TGTGCCATCAGTGGTGAACGGGGACGACTCTACTACGAGCAGTACTTC
TRBV2,NA,TRBD2,TRBJ2-3,CASQLAGGPVDTQYF,TGTGCCAGCCAACTAGCGGGAGGGCCGGTGGATACGCAGTATTTT
TRBV11-3,NA,TRBD2,TRBJ2-3,CASSLRLAGGLGTQYF,TGTGCCAGCAGCCTCCGTCTAGCGGGAGGGCTCGGTACGCAGTATTTT
TRBV2,NA,TRBD1,TRBJ1-6,CASSAETGLYSPLHF,TGTGCCAGCAGTGCCGAGACAGGGCTCTATTCACCCCTCCACTTT
TRBV7-2,once,NA,TRBJ2-2,CASSSEGNTGELFF,TGTGCCAGCAGCTCGGAGGGTAACACCGGGGAGCTGTTTTTT
TRBV5-1,once,TRBD2,TRBJ2-5,CASSVGLAGKETQYF,TGCGCCAGCAGCGTGGGACTAGCGGGCAAAGAGACCCAGTACTTC
TRBV6-6,NA,TRBD1,TRBJ1-6,CASSEDRGDNSPLHF,TGTGCCAGCAGTGAGGACAGGGGGGATAATTCACCCCTCCACTTT
TRBV7-2,once,NA,TRBJ1-5,CASSGGSNQPQHF,TGTGCCAGCAGCGGAGGTAGCAATCAGCCCCAGCATTTT
TRBV5-4,NA,TRBD1,TRBJ2-1,CASSSDRGPNEQFF,TGTGCCAGCAGCTCGGACAGGGGGCCCAATGAGCAGTTCTTC
TRBV6-1,NA,NA,TRBJ2-7,CASSTLAYEQYF,TGTGCCAGCAGTACACTTGCCTACGAGCAGTACTTC
TRBV6-4,once,TRBD2,TRBJ2-2,CASSDSSLAGGPGAFGELFF,TGTGCCAGCAGTGACTCAAGTCTAGCGGGAGGGCCAGGAGCTTTCGGGGAGCTGTTTTTT
TRBV28,NA,NA,TRBJ1-4,CASSPRDFKGEEKLFF,TGTGCCAGCAGTCCTCGGGACTTCAAAGGGGAGGAAAAACTGTTTTTT
TRBV7-6,NA,TRBD2,TRBJ2-1,CASSLGSGRARFTYEQFF,TGTGCCAGCAGCTTAGGCAGCGGGAGGGCCCGATTTACGTATGAGCAGTTCTTC
TRBV7-2,NA,NA,TRBJ1-2,CASSPTIRGVGYTF,TGTGCCAGCAGCCCGACGATCCGGGGGGTTGGCTACACCTTC
TRBV9,NA,NA,TRBJ2-4,CASSVDPGEENIQYF,TGTGCCAGCAGCGTAGATCCAGGAGAAGAAAACATTCAGTACTTC
TRBV18,NA,NA,TRBJ2-7,CASSPLGADYEQYF,TGTGCCAGCTCCCCCCTGGGCGCAGACTACGAGCAGTACTTC
TRBV7-2,NA,TRBD2,TRBJ2-7,CASSSPSSGRAYEQYF,TGTGCCAGCAGCTCCCCGTCTAGCGGGAGGGCCTACGAGCAGTACTTC
TRBV29-1,NA,NA,TRBJ2-2,CSVGRAGQTGELFF,TGCAGCGTTGGAAGGGCAGGGCAAACCGGGGAGCTGTTTTTT
TRBV5-6,NA,NA,TRBJ2-5,CASSLSGAETQYF,TGTGCCAGCAGCTTGTCCGGGGCAGAGACCCAGTACTTC
TRBV27,NA,TRBD1,TRBJ1-6,CASRKQGVDSPLHF,TGTGCCAGCAGGAAACAGGGGGTGGATTCACCCCTCCACTTT
TRBV27,once,NA,TRBJ1-1,CASSLWGGSVNTEAFF,TGTGCCAGCAGTTTATGGGGGGGCTCGGTGAACACTGAAGCTTTCTTT
TRBV5-4,NA,NA,TRBJ2-3,CASSPAVSTDTQYF,TGTGCCAGCAGCCCCGCGGTTAGCACAGATACGCAGTATTTT
TRBV11-1,NA,TRBD2,TRBJ2-1,CASSLRLAGDYNEQFF,TGTGCCAGCAGCTTAAGGCTAGCGGGGGACTACAATGAGCAGTTCTTC
TRBV27,once,TRBD2,TRBJ2-2,CASNRRLAGSSGELFF,TGTGCCAGCAACCGCCGACTAGCGGGATCCTCCGGGGAGCTGTTTTTT
TRBV6-5,once,TRBD2,TRBJ2-7,CASRALGGSSYEQYF,TGTGCCAGCAGGGCCCTCGGGGGGAGCTCCTACGAGCAGTACTTC
TRBV18,NA,NA,TRBJ1-3,CASTDYISSGNTIYF,TGTGCCAGCACCGATTATATCAGCTCTGGAAACACCATATATTTT
TRBV27,NA,NA,TRBJ1-2,CASSLTANYGYTF,TGTGCCAGCAGTTTGACGGCAAACTATGGCTACACCTTC
TRBV6-5,NA,NA,TRBJ1-1,CASRRGVANTEAFF,TGTGCCAGCAGGAGGGGGGTAGCGAACACTGAAGCTTTCTTT
TRBV14,NA,NA,TRBJ2-7,CASSPFWGETYEQYF,TGTGCCAGCAGCCCCTTCTGGGGAGAGACCTACGAGCAGTACTTC
TRBV15,once,NA,TRBJ2-7,CATSRVGGAPVYEQYF,TGTGCCACCAGCAGAGTGGGGGGCGCCCCCGTCTACGAGCAGTACTTC
TRBV27,NA,NA,TRBJ2-5,CASSPGIGYQETQYF,TGTGCCAGCAGTCCTGGGATTGGGTACCAAGAGACCCAGTACTTC
TRBV7-3,NA,NA,TRBJ2-5,CASSLGVGDYQETQYF,TGTGCCAGCAGCTTAGGGGTAGGGGACTACCAAGAGACCCAGTACTTC
TRBV5-1,NA,TRBD2,TRBJ2-3,CASSPQLRTADPRDYLTQYF,TGCGCCAGCAGCCCACAACTGCGGACGGCCGACCCCCGGGACTACCTTACGCAGTATTTT
TRBV27,NA,NA,TRBJ2-7,CASSLSIGAGYEQYF,TGTGCCAGCAGTTTATCTATCGGGGCCGGCTACGAGCAGTACTTC
TRBV6-6,NA,TRBD1,TRBJ2-1,CASSWGTGKTNEQFF,TGTGCCAGCAGTTGGGGGACAGGGAAGACTAATGAGCAGTTCTTC
TRBV18,NA,NA,TRBJ2-5,CASSPIRGDRETQYF,TGTGCCAGCTCACCAATAAGGGGGGACCGAGAGACCCAGTACTTC
TRBV28,once,NA,TRBJ2-1,CASSPSARRNEQFF,TGTGCCAGCAGCCCGTCGGCGCGTCGGAATGAGCAGTTCTTC
TRBV6-1,few,NA,TRBJ1-5,CASSVLRDGSNQPQHF,TGTGCCAGCAGTGTCCTCAGGGACGGCAGCAATCAGCCCCAGCATTTT
TRBV6-6,NA,TRBD2,TRBJ2-5,CASSHGGGQETQYF,TGTGCCAGCAGCCACGGGGGGGGCCAAGAGACCCAGTACTTC
TRBV28,NA,NA,TRBJ2-5,CASRPPGGQETQYF,TGTGCCAGCAGACCCCCGGGCGGGCAAGAGACCCAGTACTTC
TRBV7-2,once,NA,TRBJ2-1,CATQERWSSYNEQFF,TGTGCCACCCAAGAAAGGTGGTCGTCCTACAATGAGCAGTTCTTC